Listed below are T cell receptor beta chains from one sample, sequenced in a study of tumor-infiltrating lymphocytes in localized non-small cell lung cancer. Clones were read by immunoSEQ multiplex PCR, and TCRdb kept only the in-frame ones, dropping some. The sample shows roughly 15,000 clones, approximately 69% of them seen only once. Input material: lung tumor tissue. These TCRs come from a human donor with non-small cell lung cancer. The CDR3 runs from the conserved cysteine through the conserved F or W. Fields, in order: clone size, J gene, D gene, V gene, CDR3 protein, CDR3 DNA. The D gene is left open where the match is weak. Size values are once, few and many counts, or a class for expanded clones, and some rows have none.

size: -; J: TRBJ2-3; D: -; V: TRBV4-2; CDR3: CASSQLDTQYF; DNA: TGTGCCAGCAGCCAGTTGGATACGCAGTATTTT
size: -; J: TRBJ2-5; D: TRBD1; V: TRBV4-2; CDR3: CASSQEARGPNF; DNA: TGTGCCAGCAGCCAAGAGGCAAGGGGGCCAAACTTC
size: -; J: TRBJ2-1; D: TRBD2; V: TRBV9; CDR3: CASSAPVTSGGDNEQFF; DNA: TGTGCCAGCAGCGCCCCGGTTACTAGCGGGGGTGACAATGAGCAGTTCTTC
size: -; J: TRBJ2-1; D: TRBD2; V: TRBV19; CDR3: CASSKTSGNDEQFF; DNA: TGTGCCAGTAGTAAGACTAGCGGGAACGATGAGCAGTTCTTC
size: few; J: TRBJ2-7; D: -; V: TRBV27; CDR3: CASSFKGGAYEQYF; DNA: TGTGCCAGCAGTTTTAAGGGGGGGGCCTACGAGCAGTACTTC
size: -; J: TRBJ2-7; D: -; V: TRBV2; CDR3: CASSESGQGPYEQYF; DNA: TGTGCCAGCAGTGAATCCGGGCAGGGCCCCTACGAGCAGTACTTC
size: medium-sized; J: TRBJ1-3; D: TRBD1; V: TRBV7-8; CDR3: CASSSRQGWNTIYF; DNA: TGTGCCAGCAGCTCCCGACAGGGGTGGAACACCATATATTTT
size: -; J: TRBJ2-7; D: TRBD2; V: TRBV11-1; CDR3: CASSLGTSGSREQYF; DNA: TGTGCCAGCAGCTTAGGGACTAGCGGGAGTCGGGAGCAGTACTTC
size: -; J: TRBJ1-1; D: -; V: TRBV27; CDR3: CASSSRDLNTEAFF; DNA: TGTGCCAGCAGTTCGCGCGATCTGAACACTGAAGCTTTCTTT
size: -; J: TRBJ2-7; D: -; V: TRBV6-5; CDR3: CASSYVRVSYEQYF; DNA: TGTGCCAGCAGTTACGTCAGGGTCTCCTACGAGCAGTACTTC
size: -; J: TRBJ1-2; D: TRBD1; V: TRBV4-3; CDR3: CASSHRRQGDVSGYTF; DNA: TGCGCCAGCAGCCACCGACGTCAGGGGGACGTCTCTGGCTACACCTTC
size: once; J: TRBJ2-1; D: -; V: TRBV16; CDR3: CASSPVGYNEQFF; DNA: TGTGCCAGCAGCCCAGTCGGCTACAATGAGCAGTTCTTC
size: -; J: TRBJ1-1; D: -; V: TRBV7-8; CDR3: CASSLEGGNTEAFF; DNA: TGTGCCAGCAGCTTAGAGGGGGGGAACACTGAAGCTTTCTTT
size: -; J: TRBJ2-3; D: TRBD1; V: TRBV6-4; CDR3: CASSDGTGGTDTQYF; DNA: TGTGCCAGCAGTGACGGGACAGGGGGCACAGATACGCAGTATTTT
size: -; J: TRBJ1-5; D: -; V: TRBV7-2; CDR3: CASSQEKGSNQPQHF; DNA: TGTGCCAGCAGCCAAGAAAAGGGTAGCAATCAGCCCCAGCATTTT
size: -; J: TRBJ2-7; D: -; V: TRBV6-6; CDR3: CASSYPSGAEQYF; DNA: TGTGCCAGCAGTTACCCGTCCGGTGCGGAGCAGTACTTC
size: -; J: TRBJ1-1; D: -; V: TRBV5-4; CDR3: CASSLGGRTEAFF; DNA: TGTGCCAGCAGCTTGGGGGGTAGGACTGAAGCTTTCTTT
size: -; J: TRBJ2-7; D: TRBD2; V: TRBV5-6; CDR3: CASSLARLAGDRGEQYF; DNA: TGTGCCAGCAGCTTGGCCCGACTAGCGGGAGACCGAGGTGAGCAGTACTTC
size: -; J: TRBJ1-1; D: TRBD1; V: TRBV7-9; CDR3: CASSPGPGGAFF; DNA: TGTGCCAGCAGCCCCGGACCAGGGGGAGCTTTCTTT
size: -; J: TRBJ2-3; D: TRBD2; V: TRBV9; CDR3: CASSVEGLASTDTQYF; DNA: TGTGCCAGCAGCGTAGAAGGACTAGCGAGCACAGATACGCAGTATTTT
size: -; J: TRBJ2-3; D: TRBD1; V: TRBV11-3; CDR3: CASSAQGMGTDTQYF; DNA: TGTGCCAGCAGCGCACAGGGGATGGGGACAGATACGCAGTATTTT
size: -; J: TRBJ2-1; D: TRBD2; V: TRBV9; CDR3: CASRDSGRRWNEQFF; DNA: TGTGCCAGCAGAGATAGCGGGAGGCGTTGGAATGAGCAGTTCTTC
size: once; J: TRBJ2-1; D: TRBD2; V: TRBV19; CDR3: CASSIATSGGIGSYNEQFF; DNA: TGTGCCAGTAGTATTGCGACTAGCGGGGGGATAGGGAGTTACAATGAGCAGTTCTTC
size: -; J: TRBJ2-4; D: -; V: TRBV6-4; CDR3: CASSDLGIGIQYF; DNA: TGTGCCAGCAGTGACCTGGGAATTGGCATTCAGTACTTC
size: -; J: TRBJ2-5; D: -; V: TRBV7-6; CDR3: CASSFVTETQYF; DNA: TGTGCCAGCAGCTTCGTCACAGAGACCCAGTACTTC
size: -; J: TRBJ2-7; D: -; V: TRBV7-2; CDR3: CASSLLSALALSSYEQYF; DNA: TGTGCCAGCAGCTTACTCTCAGCACTAGCTCTAAGCTCCTACGAGCAGTACTTC
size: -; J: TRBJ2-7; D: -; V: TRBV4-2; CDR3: CASKTGGEAYEQYF; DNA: TGTGCCAGCAAAACAGGGGGGGAGGCGTACGAGCAGTACTTC